These 31 T cell receptor beta chains were all obtained from the same sample, sequenced in a study of cytomegalovirus exposure and HLA in healthy donors. 13 Jbeta primers and 60 Vbeta primers were used for the PCR. Assay used: immunoSEQ multiplex PCR; TCRdb lists only in-frame clones, some missing. The repertoire has approximately 150,000 clones, 72% of them found once; the top ten carry less than 2.5%. Source material: PBMCs. The receptors stem from a man in his forties in good health and CMV-seronegative.

The chain has TRBV5-1 and TRBJ2-3, with D possibly being TRBD1 (6 bases). Germline loops: CDR1 SGHRS, CDR2 YFSETQ. The V gene lost 7 bases and the J gene lost 4 bases, with 19 bases spanning the gap. This CDR3 contains 15 residues. CDR3 nucleotide sequence: TGCGCCAGCGGACATACAGGGAGTGACGCAGATACGCAGTATTTT. As protein: CASGHTGSDADTQYF.

The V call is TRBV5-1, the J call TRBJ2-7; TRBD1 matches at 7 bases. Germline CDR1 is SGHRS and CDR2 is YFSETQ. The CDR3 length is 14 residues. The V gene end was trimmed by 0 bases and the J gene end by 9 bases; junction bases not matched to a gene: 9. CDR3: CASSLGQGPFMQYF. CDR3 nucleotides: TGCGCCAGCAGCTTGGGACAGGGACCATTCATGCAGTACTTC.

This clone was counted between two and nine times. The chain couples TRBV14 to TRBJ2-5, with 8 positions matching TRBD2. Germline CDR1 and CDR2: SGHDN and FVKESK. The CDR3 is 14 amino acids. Trimming cost V 3 bases and J 4 bases; bases outside gene matches: 4. CDR3 sequence (DNA): TGTGCCAGCAGCCAGCAACTAGCGGTAGAGACCCAGTACTTC. Encoded protein: CASSQQLAVETQYF.

The rearrangement joins TRBV29-1 to TRBJ2-7, with 8 bases fitting TRBD1. This CDR3 has 11 residues. CDR1 SQVTM and CDR2 ANQGSEA come from the germline V gene. Trimming took 6 bases from V and 3 from J; bases not matched to a gene: 1. CDR3 in amino acids: CSVGTGYEQYF. CDR3 coding DNA: TGCAGCGTGGGGACAGGCTACGAGCAGTACTTC.

The chain recombines TRBV19 with TRBJ2-1; D is perhaps TRBD2 (6 bases). The length of the CDR3 is 12 residues. V lost 7 bases and J lost 7, with 11 bases in between. Germline V gene data show CDR1 as LNHDA and CDR2 as SQIVND (reference sequence). The CDR3, as DNA: TGTGCCAGTAATACCCGGGGGAATGAGCAGTTCTTC. This gives the protein CASNTRGNEQFF. Supplemented by reference TRBV19 and TRBJ2-1, the full variable domain reads DGGITQSPKYLFRKEGQNVTLSCEQNLNHDAMYWYRQDPGQGLRLIYYSQIVNDFQKGDIAEGYSVSREKKESFPLTVTSAQKNPTAFYLCASNTRGNEQFFGPGTRLTVL.

This chain joins TRBV4-1 and TRBJ1-2, with 8 bases that match TRBD1. After removal of 5 bases from V and 3 bases from J, the junction contained 2 bases not matched to a gene. The CDR3 extends over 13 amino acids. Germline-derived CDR1 and CDR2 are MGHRA and YSYEKL. The CDR3 bases are TGCGCCAGCAGCGGACAGGGACACTATGGCTACACCTTC. Its translation: CASSGQGHYGYTF.

The chain uses TRBV6-5 and TRBJ1-6; 9 positions agree with TRBD1. The CDR3 covers 15 residues. The junction had 6 bases not matched to a gene; V was cut back by 6 bases and J by 6 bases. Germline CDR1 reads MNHEY; CDR2 reads SVGAGI. The CDR3 reads CASSLGQGSNSPLHF. CDR3 DNA sequence: TGTGCCAGCAGCCTGGGACAGGGAAGTAATTCACCCCTCCACTTT.

This clone was counted only a few times. The rearrangement joins TRBV4-1 to TRBJ2-3; 10 bases line up with TRBD1. After removal of 1 base from V and 5 bases from J, the junction contained 3 bases not matched to a gene. Germline loops: CDR1 MGHRA, CDR2 YSYEKL. This CDR3 comprises 15 residues. CDR3 coding DNA: TGCGCCAGCAGCCAAGTCGGGACAGGGGTAGATACGCAGTATTTT. Amino acid sequence: CASSQVGTGVDTQYF.

The rearrangement links TRBV10-3 to TRBJ2-5; a possible D gene is TRBD2 (7 bases). There are 14 residues in the CDR3. The germline V gene has CDR1 ENHRY and CDR2 SYGVKD. Trimming shortened V by 7 bases and J by 3 bases, and 15 bases separated the two germline ends. This CDR3 is CAIKRGEGEETQYF. The CDR3 DNA reads TGTGCCATCAAGAGGGGGGAGGGGGAAGAGACCCAGTACTTC.

The V and J genes are TRBV5-5 and TRBJ2-7; 11 positions match TRBD1. The J segment lost 4 bases and the V segment lost 0 bases, leaving 3 bases of the junction unmatched. Per germline, CDR1 SGHKS and CDR2 YYEKEE (reference sequence). There are 15 residues in the CDR3. The CDR3 nucleotides are TGTGCCAGCAGCTTGGAGGGACAGGGGGTTTACGAGCAGTACTTC. It translates to CASSLEGQGVYEQYF. Based on the CDR3 plus reference TRBV5-5 and TRBJ2-7, the full variable domain is DAGVTQSPTHLIKTRGQQVTLRCSPISGHKSVSWYQQVLGQGPQFIFQYYEKEERGRGNFPDRFSARQFPNYSSELNVNALLLGDSALYLCASSLEGQGVYEQYFGPGTRLTVT.

The CDR3 nucleotides read TGCAGCGTTGAAGGGACAGGGGCACCAGATACGCAGTATTTT. Its translation: CSVEGTGAPDTQYF. The chain is built from TRBV29-1 and TRBJ2-3; 9 positions match TRBD1. V trimming: 1 base; J trimming: 4 bases; junction bases outside the gene matches: 3. CDR3 size: 14 residues. Germline CDR1 and CDR2: SQVTM and ANQGSEA.

This clone was seen once. The chain employs TRBV9 and TRBJ2-5, with TRBD1 identical over 9 bases. The CDR3 contains 17 residues. The germline V gene has CDR1 SGDLS and CDR2 YYNGEE. Losses at the gene ends were 3 bases for V and 4 bases for J; bases not matched to a gene: 13. Written as DNA, the CDR3 is TGTGCCAGCAGCGCTGGGGGGACAGGGTTGTTCCGAGAGACCCAGTACTTC. Translating it yields CASSAGGTGLFRETQYF.

The rearrangement links TRBV5-8 to TRBJ1-1, with 7 bases that match TRBD1. Trimming cost V 4 bases and J 1 base; bases outside gene matches: 7. CDR1 and CDR2 (germline): SGHTS, YDEGEE. The CDR3 consists of 15 residues. In DNA form, the CDR3 reads TGTGCCAGCAGCCAGTGGACAGGAAGGAACACTGAAGCTTTCTTT. It yields the protein CASSQWTGRNTEAFF.

This clone was picked up one time. V gene TRBV28 combines with J gene TRBJ1-2; D not resolved. The V end lost 4 bases, the J end lost 2 bases, and 14 bases lay between the germline ends. CDR3 size: 15 residues. Looked up from germline, CDR1 is MDHEN and CDR2 is SYDVKM. CDR3 sequence reads: CASSSPRGANYGYTF. The DNA for the CDR3 is TGTGCCAGCAGTTCCCCCCGCGGAGCCAACTATGGCTACACCTTC.

V gene TRBV28 combines with J gene TRBJ1-5, with TRBD1 identical over 11 bases. The CDR3 loop spans 17 amino acids. With 5 bases clipped from V and 4 bases from J, the junction kept 10 bases outside the gene matches. CDR1 and CDR2 (germline): MDHEN, SYDVKM. Written as DNA, the CDR3 is TGTGCCAGCAGTCCGAGGTGGGACAGGGGGTTAAATCAGCCCCAGCATTTT. Translated: CASSPRWDRGLNQPQHF.

The CDR3 bases are TGCGCCAGCAGTCACGGGGTGTACTACAATGAGCAGTTCTTC. Its protein product is CASSHGVYYNEQFF. This rearrangement joins TRBV23-1 to TRBJ2-1; TRBD2 might be the D (5 bases). TRBV23-1 is an ORF for which the function is uncertain. The CDR3 extends over 14 amino acids. Trimming left V 3 bases short and J 3 bases short, with 9 bases between.

A single count supports this clone. Written as DNA, the CDR3 is TGTGCCAGCAGCTTGGGACAGGTGGAGCAGCCCCAGCATTTT. It yields the protein CASSLGQVEQPQHF. This chain uses TRBV5-6 with TRBJ1-5; maybe TRBD1 (6 bases). V shed 0 bases and J shed 7 bases, with 11 bases lying between them. The CDR3 is made up of 14 amino acids. Germline V CDR1 and CDR2: SGHDT, YYEEEE.

The chain couples TRBV5-8 to TRBJ2-1, with 7 bases that match TRBD2. The V and J ends lost 4 bases and 2 bases, in that order; junction bases with no gene match: 3. Germline-derived CDR1 and CDR2 are SGHTS and YDEGEE. The CDR3 extends over 14 amino acids. In DNA form, the CDR3 reads TGTGCCAGCAGCGCCGGGACTACCTACAATGAGCAGTTCTTC. Protein product: CASSAGTTYNEQFF.

The gene calls are TRBV7-2 and TRBJ2-1; TRBD2 matches at 10 bases. The CDR3 is 18 residues long. The ends lost 5 bases at V and 1 base at J; junction bases unmatched: 11. The V gene's germline CDR1 is SGHTA and CDR2 FQGNSA. The CDR3 DNA reads as TGTGCCAGCAGCAACGCTAGCGGGAGAATACGGTCCTACAATGAGCAGTTCTTC. Its protein is CASSNASGRIRSYNEQFF. Full variable domain (rest looked up from reference TRBV7-2 and TRBJ2-1): GAGVSQSPSNKVTEKGKDVELRCDPISGHTALYWYRQSLGQGLEFLIYFQGNSAPDKSGLPSDRFSAERTGGSVSTLTIQRTQQEDSAVYLCASSNASGRIRSYNEQFFGPGTRLTVL.

V and J are TRBV6-1 and TRBJ1-3, with TRBD1 matching 7 bases. The trim removed 6 bases at V and 2 bases at J, leaving 7 bases unmatched. The CDR3 loop spans 15 amino acids. Looked up from germline, CDR1 is MNHNS and CDR2 is SASEGT. The CDR3 DNA reads TGTGCCAGCAGAGTCCCGGGACAGACTGGAAACACCATATATTTT. Translation: CASRVPGQTGNTIYF.

This chain links TRBV14 with TRBJ2-2; possible D gene TRBD1, 6 bases. Per the germline V gene, CDR1 is SGHDN and CDR2 is FVKESK. Deletions cut 5 bases from V and 7 bases from J, with 17 bases between. This CDR3 has 15 amino acids. CDR3 nucleotides: TGTGCCAGCAGCTTGAACAGGGAAATGAGCGGGGAGCTGTTTTTT. It encodes CASSLNREMSGELFF. Full variable domain (remainder filled in from reference TRBV14 and TRBJ2-2): EAGVTQFPSHSVIEKGQTVTLRCDPISGHDNLYWYRRVMGKEIKFLLHFVKESKQDESGMPNNRFLAERTGGTYSTLKVQPAELEDSGVYFCASSLNREMSGELFFGEGSRLTVL.

This clone showed up just a few times. The chain has TRBV9 and TRBJ2-7; D call uncertain. The CDR3 loop spans 16 amino acids. Trimming took 1 base from V and 0 from J, leaving 14 bases between them. Germline CDR1 reads SGDLS; CDR2 reads YYNGEE. CDR3 DNA: TGTGCCAGCAGCGTAAACCCTCGGGTTAGCTCCTACGAGCAGTACTTC. It is translated as CASSVNPRVSSYEQYF.

In this sample, this clone turned up a few times. The chain recombines TRBV4-3 with TRBJ2-3; D gene uncertain. The V end was cut by 0 bases, the J end by 1 base, with 5 bases between. CDR1 LGHNA and CDR2 YSLEER come from the germline V gene. The CDR3 covers 14 residues. The CDR3 reads CASSQEAGTDTQYF. CDR3 nucleotides: TGCGCCAGCAGCCAAGAGGCGGGCACAGATACGCAGTATTTT.

In its sample, this clone was seen a few times. The V gene is TRBV4-1, the J gene TRBJ1-5; D ambiguous. Trimming shortened V by 1 base and J by 6 bases, and 10 bases separated the two germline ends. In germline, CDR1 is MGHRA, CDR2 YSYEKL. There are 14 residues in the CDR3. The CDR3 nucleotides read TGCGCCAGCAGCCAAGGAGGAGGGATTCAGCCCCAGCATTTT. This encodes CASSQGGGIQPQHF.

V is TRBV7-6 and J is TRBJ1-4; no firm D call. Germline CDR1 reads SGHVS; CDR2 reads FNYEAQ. This CDR3 contains 14 residues. The V end was cut by 4 bases, the J end by 7 bases, with 13 bases between. The DNA of the CDR3 is TGTGCCAGCAGCTCAACGTCACGGGGTGAAAAACTGTTTTTT. This gives the protein CASSSTSRGEKLFF.

This clone was recorded once. The chain uses TRBV19 and TRBJ2-1, with 8 nucleotides matching TRBD2. This CDR3 has 14 residues. CDR1 is LNHDA, CDR2 SQIVND, per germline (reference sequence). The J segment lost 4 bases and the V segment lost 7 bases, leaving 6 bases of the junction unmatched. The CDR3 reads CASNPSGRYNEQFF. In DNA, the CDR3 is TGTGCCAGTAATCCTAGCGGGCGGTACAATGAGCAGTTCTTC.

This sequence joins TRBV7-9 and TRBJ1-1; TRBD1 aligns across 8 bases. The CDR3 has 11 amino acids. V was clipped by 5 bases and J by 12 bases; unmatched bases: 5. The germline V gene encodes CDR1 SEHNR and CDR2 FQNEAQ (reference sequence). As DNA, the CDR3 is TGTGCCAGCAGCCCCGGGACAGGATCTTTCTTT. As protein: CASSPGTGSFF. The whole variable domain, filled in from reference TRBV7-9 and TRBJ1-1, reads DTGVSQNPRHKITKRGQNVTFRCDPISEHNRLYWYRQTLGQGPEFLTYFQNEAQLEKSRLLSDRFSAERPKGSFSTLEIQRTEQGDSAMYLCASSPGTGSFFGQGTRLTVV.

The genes are TRBV27 and TRBJ2-7, with D possibly matching TRBD1 (5 bases). V lost 3 bases, J lost 4 bases, and 19 bases lay in between. The CDR3 is 16 residues long. Per germline, CDR1 MNHEY and CDR2 SMNVEV (reference sequence). CDR3 in amino acids: CASSFGWGITPYEQYF. CDR3 in DNA: TGTGCCAGCAGTTTTGGGTGGGGCATAACCCCTTACGAGCAGTACTTC.

The chain combines TRBV10-3 with TRBJ2-1; TRBD1 agrees at 7 bases. Germline lookup yields CDR1 ENHRY and CDR2 SYGVKD. The trim removed 6 bases at V and 1 base at J, leaving 3 bases unmatched. The CDR3 sequence is 14 residues long. CDR3 region: CAISQTGSYNEQFF. In DNA, the CDR3 is TGTGCCATCAGCCAGACAGGGTCCTACAATGAGCAGTTCTTC.

The J gene is TRBJ2-1, the V gene TRBV4-1, with D tentatively TRBD1 (5 bases). The CDR3 totals 16 residues. V lost 1 base to trimming and J lost 4 bases, with 14 bases between them. The germline V gene encodes CDR1 MGHRA and CDR2 YSYEKL. The CDR3 protein is CASSQGGQGRYNEQFF. The CDR3 DNA reads as TGCGCCAGCAGCCAAGGTGGGCAGGGTCGATACAATGAGCAGTTCTTC.

The V gene is TRBV5-5, the J gene TRBJ1-1; maybe TRBD1 (6 bases). This CDR3 is built from 12 residues. Trimming removed 3 bases from V and 6 bases from J, with 9 bases in between. CDR1 SGHKS and CDR2 YYEKEE come from the germline V gene (reference sequence). The CDR3, as DNA: TGTGCCAGCAGCTGGGGGCAGCCTGAAGCTTTCTTT. Amino acid sequence: CASSWGQPEAFF.